A single sample gave rise to the 25 T cell receptor beta chains below, sequenced in a study of blood T cell repertoires in COVID-19. Sequencing used immunoSEQ multiplex PCR; TCRdb keeps in-frame clones, though not all of them. The sample carries 230,000 or so clones, 70% to 90% recorded once. Sequenced: PBMCs or T cells enriched from blood (not recorded which). The receptors were sampled from a woman aged 45-65 years who had been exposed to COVID-19.

In its sample, this clone was seen once. CDR3 sequence reads: CASSQWRDTDTQYF. In DNA form, the CDR3 reads TGTGCCAGCAGCCAATGGCGGGACACAGATACGCAGTATTTT. The J gene is TRBJ2-3, the V gene TRBV4-2; perhaps TRBD2 as D (6 bases). CDR1 is LGHNA, CDR2 YNFKEQ, per germline. Deletions cut 2 bases from V and 2 bases from J, with 8 bases between. The CDR3 totals 14 residues.

The V call is TRBV15, the J call TRBJ2-4, with 8 bases matching TRBD2. Germline CDR1 reads LNHNV; CDR2 reads YYDKDF (reference sequence). The CDR3 has 17 amino acids. Trimming at V came to 4 bases and at J to 0 bases, leaving 8 bases not matched to a gene. The CDR3: CATSITGGGIAKNIQYF. The CDR3 DNA reads as TGTGCCACCAGCATTACAGGCGGGGGGATAGCCAAAAACATTCAGTACTTC.

The chain has TRBV6-5 and TRBJ1-1, with D unclear. Germline V gene lookup returns CDR1 MNHEY and CDR2 SVGAGI. The CDR3 contains 13 residues. V was trimmed by 5 bases and J by 3 bases, leaving 10 bases between them. CDR3: CASSLQPHTEAFF. The CDR3 DNA reads as TGTGCCAGCAGTCTACAGCCGCACACTGAAGCTTTCTTT.

The rearrangement uses TRBV7-9 and TRBJ2-3; 10 nucleotides agree with TRBD1. Per germline, CDR1 SEHNR and CDR2 FQNEAQ (reference sequence). V shed 4 bases and J 4 bases; nucleotides not matched to a gene: 8. The CDR3 totals 16 residues. The CDR3 spells CASSSGTGVFSDTQYF. CDR3 sequence (DNA): TGTGCCAGCAGCTCCGGGACAGGGGTTTTTTCAGATACGCAGTATTTT.

The chain employs TRBV7-2 and TRBJ1-1, with D possibly being TRBD1 (6 bases). Germline V gene data show CDR1 as SGHTA and CDR2 as FQGNSA. Trimming took off 5 bases at V and 10 bases at J, with 14 bases between the two ends. This CDR3 has 12 amino acids. CDR3 residues: CASSPRGRGAFF. The CDR3 DNA is TGTGCCAGCAGCCCCAGGGGTAGGGGAGCTTTCTTT.

This chain joins TRBV6-4 and TRBJ1-2; no clear D. V shed 4 bases and J shed 8 bases, with 14 bases lying between them. Germline lookup yields CDR1 MRHNA and CDR2 SNTAGT. The CDR3 extends over 13 amino acids. The CDR3 bases are TGTGCCAGCAGTGCCGAGGGAGGCCAAGGCTACACCTTC. It translates to CASSAEGGQGYTF.

The chain recombines TRBV19 with TRBJ1-1, with a tentative D call TRBD1 (5 bases). This CDR3 is built from 15 residues. Germline-derived CDR1 and CDR2 are LNHDA and SQIVND (reference sequence). Trimming shortened V by 6 bases and J by 0 bases, and 14 bases separated the two germline ends. Written as DNA, the CDR3 is TGTGCCAGTAGCCTAGGTGGGGACTTGAACACTGAAGCTTTCTTT. As protein: CASSLGGDLNTEAFF.

This chain joins TRBV7-2 and TRBJ1-3; 7 nucleotides match TRBD1. Unmatched junction bases numbered 4, after V lost 1 base and J lost 7 bases. The CDR3 totals 14 residues. Per germline, CDR1 SGHTA and CDR2 FQGNSA. The chain's CDR3 is CASSLGQQGNTIYF. In DNA, the CDR3 is TGTGCCAGCAGCTTAGGGCAACAGGGGAACACCATATATTTT.

The chain recombines TRBV24-1 with TRBJ2-1; 12 bases align to TRBD2. V lost 0 bases and J lost 10; bases outside the gene matches: 9. This CDR3 is 17 amino acids long. The germline CDR1 and CDR2 sequences are KGHDR and SFDVKD. The CDR3 reads CATSDLVWTSGVWEQFF. The CDR3 DNA is TGTGCCACCAGTGATTTGGTCTGGACTAGCGGGGTTTGGGAGCAGTTCTTC.

The CDR3 bases are TGTGCCAGCAGCTTAGGCGGCGCGGGGGTGGTGACTGAAGCTTTCTTT. Translated: CASSLGGAGVVTEAFF. The chain employs TRBV11-3 and TRBJ1-1; maybe TRBD1 (5 bases). CDR1 and CDR2 from the germline V gene are SGHNT and YENEEA. The CDR3 runs to 16 residues. Trimming pared 1 base from V and 5 bases from J, leaving 17 bases between.

In this sample, this clone turned up a few times. The rearrangement links TRBV2 to TRBJ1-2, with 8 bases that match TRBD1. The V gene end was trimmed by 8 bases and the J gene end by 2 bases; junction bases not matched to a gene: 13. CDR3 size: 16 residues. Germline CDR1 is SNHLY and CDR2 is FYNNEI. DNA of the CDR3: TGTGCCAGCGAATCAGGCAGGGGGCGTGAAAACTATGGCTACACCTTC. This codes for CASESGRGRENYGYTF.

V gene TRBV19 combines with J gene TRBJ1-5; 8 bases agree with TRBD1. Germline V lookup: CDR1 LNHDA, CDR2 SQIVND (reference sequence). The CDR3 totals 17 residues. J was trimmed by 8 bases and V by 4 bases; bases with no gene match: 16. In DNA form, the CDR3 reads TGTGCCAGTAGTACGCGGACAGGGAGGATGGGCGCCGAGCCCCAGCATTTT. This sequence encodes CASSTRTGRMGAEPQHF.

The rearrangement joins TRBV19 to TRBJ2-2; TRBD2 aligns across 9 bases. Germline lookup yields CDR1 LNHDA and CDR2 SQIVND (reference sequence). J was trimmed by 1 base and V by 3 bases; bases with no gene match: 3. The CDR3 totals 16 residues. The CDR3 DNA follows: TGTGCCAGTAGTATTGCTAGCGGGGAGAACACCGGGGAGCTGTTTTTT. Translating it yields CASSIASGENTGELFF. The complete variable domain, with remaining parts taken from reference TRBV19 and TRBJ2-2, reads DGGITQSPKYLFRKEGQNVTLSCEQNLNHDAMYWYRQDPGQGLRLIYYSQIVNDFQKGDIAEGYSVSREKKESFPLTVTSAQKNPTAFYLCASSIASGENTGELFFGEGSRLTVL.

This rearrangement joins TRBV3-1 (or the pseudogene TRBV3-2) to TRBJ1-4; perhaps TRBD1 as D (5 bases). The V gene lost 0 bases and the J gene lost 7 bases, with 18 bases spanning the gap. Germline values: CDR1 LGHDT, CDR2 YNNKEL (reference sequence). This CDR3 has 17 residues. The CDR3 nucleotides read TGTGCCAGCAGCCAAGATCTGAAATGGGGGAGGGGTGAAAAACTGTTTTTT. Protein sequence: CASSQDLKWGRGEKLFF.

The J gene is TRBJ1-2, the V gene TRBV19; 7 bases match TRBD1. With V trimmed by 3 bases and J by 5 bases, 6 bases remained unmatched. CDR3 length: 14 amino acids. CDR1 LNHDA and CDR2 SQIVND come from the germline V gene (reference sequence). The CDR3 here is CASSMVTGWYGYTF. The CDR3, as DNA: TGTGCCAGTAGTATGGTGACAGGGTGGTATGGCTACACCTTC. The full variable domain, rest sourced from reference TRBV19 and TRBJ1-2, is DGGITQSPKYLFRKEGQNVTLSCEQNLNHDAMYWYRQDPGQGLRLIYYSQIVNDFQKGDIAEGYSVSREKKESFPLTVTSAQKNPTAFYLCASSMVTGWYGYTFGSGTRLTVV.

This clone appeared a few times. V usage is TRBV19 and J usage is TRBJ1-2; a possible D gene is TRBD1 (6 bases). The length of the CDR3 is 14 residues. Germline CDR1 reads LNHDA; CDR2 reads SQIVND (reference sequence). V was shortened by 4 bases and J by 8 bases, with 17 bases between the two germline ends. The CDR3 nucleotides are TGTGCCAGTAGTAGCCGGGACACTTACCGGGGCTACACCTTC. Translation: CASSSRDTYRGYTF.

This sequence joins TRBV7-9 and TRBJ2-3; 7 bases line up with TRBD1. This CDR3 region has 16 residues. Germline values: CDR1 SEHNR, CDR2 FQNEAQ (reference sequence). V shed 4 bases, J shed 2 bases, and the junction held 9 bases outside the gene matches. CDR3 sequence (DNA): TGTGCCAGCAGCTCCAGCCGGGACAGCCTCACAGATACGCAGTATTTT. Its protein is CASSSSRDSLTDTQYF.

The chain employs TRBV9 and TRBJ2-7; possible D gene TRBD2, 5 bases. The germline V gene encodes CDR1 SGDLS and CDR2 YYNGEE. The CDR3 extends over 15 amino acids. The V gene lost 0 bases and the J gene lost 0 bases, with 10 bases spanning the gap. CDR3 residues: CASSVGGAVSYEQYF. CDR3 DNA: TGTGCCAGCAGCGTAGGGGGAGCGGTCTCCTACGAGCAGTACTTC.

V gene TRBV4-1 combines with J gene TRBJ2-1; TRBD2 might be the D (5 bases). CDR3 size: 13 residues. The germline CDR1 and CDR2 sequences are MGHRA and YSYEKL. Trimming pared 0 bases from V and 10 bases from J, leaving 10 bases between. The CDR3 loop reads CASSQDPADEQFF. For the CDR3, the DNA is TGCGCCAGCAGCCAAGATCCAGCGGACGAGCAGTTCTTC.

This clone has more than one count but fewer than ten. This chain connects TRBV19 to TRBJ1-1; D is possibly TRBD1 (6 bases). The germline CDR1 and CDR2 sequences are LNHDA and SQIVND (reference sequence). CDR3 length: 17 amino acids. The ends were cut back, 2 bases at V and 0 bases at J, with 16 bases in the middle. DNA of the CDR3: TGTGCCAGTAGTATAAAAAGGAGGGGGGGGATGAACACTGAAGCTTTCTTT. This encodes CASSIKRRGGMNTEAFF.

This clone has a single count. The chain carries TRBV25-1 and TRBJ1-1; 7 nucleotides match TRBD1. Losses at the gene ends were 5 bases for V and 5 bases for J; bases not matched to a gene: 8. Germline V gene data show CDR1 as MGHDK and CDR2 as SYGVNS. The CDR3 length is 14 residues. CDR3 residues: CASSPTRGRTEAFF. CDR3 nucleotides: TGTGCCAGCAGTCCGACAAGGGGGCGTACTGAAGCTTTCTTT.

V is TRBV4-1 and J is TRBJ2-3; 9 nucleotides align to TRBD2. The CDR3 has 17 residues. V dropped 0 bases and J dropped 5; count of bases not matched to a gene: 9. Per the germline V gene, CDR1 is MGHRA and CDR2 is YSYEKL. In DNA form, the CDR3 reads TGCGCCAGCAGCCAAGATGGTGGCGGGGGGGCGGTAGATACGCAGTATTTT. Translated: CASSQDGGGGAVDTQYF.

The gene calls are TRBV24-1 and TRBJ2-3, with 8 positions matching TRBD2. CDR1 and CDR2 (germline): KGHDR, SFDVKD. The CDR3 contains 15 residues. The ends lost 7 bases at V and 4 bases at J; junction bases unmatched: 9. The CDR3, as DNA: TGTGCCACCAGATCGGGACTAGTGGGCGCAGATACGCAGTATTTT. This translates into CATRSGLVGADTQYF.

This rearrangement joins TRBV7-3 to TRBJ2-1; the match to TRBD2 covers 8 bases. The CDR3 consists of 14 residues. The junction had 8 bases not matched to a gene; V was cut back by 5 bases and J by 8 bases. In germline, CDR1 is SGHTA, CDR2 FQGTGA. The DNA of the CDR3 is TGTGCCAGCAGCGCCTCGGGAGGGGAAGATGAGCAGTTCTTC. This encodes CASSASGGEDEQFF.

The rearrangement links TRBV5-1 to TRBJ1-1; D perhaps matches TRBD1 (5 bases). Trimming removed 4 bases from V and 5 bases from J, with 15 bases in between. The CDR3 consists of 14 residues. Germline V gives CDR1 SGHRS, CDR2 YFSETQ. CDR3 sequence: CASSKTSPGTEAFF. The CDR3 DNA follows: TGCGCCAGCAGCAAGACCTCCCCAGGGACTGAAGCTTTCTTT.